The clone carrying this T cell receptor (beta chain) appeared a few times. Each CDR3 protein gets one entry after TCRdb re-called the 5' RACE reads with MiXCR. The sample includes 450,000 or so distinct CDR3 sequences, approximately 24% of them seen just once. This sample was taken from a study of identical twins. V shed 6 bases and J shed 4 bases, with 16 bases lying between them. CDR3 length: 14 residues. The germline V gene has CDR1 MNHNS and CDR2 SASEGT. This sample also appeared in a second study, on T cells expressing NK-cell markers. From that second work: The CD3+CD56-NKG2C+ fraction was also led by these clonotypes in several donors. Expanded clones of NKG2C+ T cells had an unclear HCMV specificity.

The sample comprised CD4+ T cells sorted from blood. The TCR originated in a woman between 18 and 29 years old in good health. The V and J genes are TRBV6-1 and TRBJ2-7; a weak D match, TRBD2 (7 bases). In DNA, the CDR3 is TGTGCCAGCAGGACAGGCGGGAGAGGTTACGAGCAGTACTTC. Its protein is CASRTGGRGYEQYF.